The 31 T cell receptor beta chains listed next were all sequenced from one sample in a study of cytomegalovirus exposure and HLA in healthy donors. The primer mix had 60 Vbeta and 13 Jbeta primers. TCRdb keeps only in-frame clones here, not all; method: immunoSEQ multiplex PCR. Altogether about 160,000 clones are present, around 77% being singletons, with the ten largest covering roughly 3.6%. The source material was PBMCs. Receptors were obtained from a man younger than 45 in good health and CMV-seropositive.

The rearrangement uses TRBV5-1 and TRBJ2-1, with TRBD1 identical over 7 bases. The CDR3 contains 14 residues. With V trimmed by 9 bases and J by 5 bases, 11 bases remained unmatched. Germline CDR1 SGHRS, CDR2 YFSETQ. CDR3 coding DNA: TGCGCCACCTCCCTCGTCGGGACAGACAATGAGCAGTTCTTC. Protein sequence: CATSLVGTDNEQFF.

The chain combines TRBV28 with TRBJ2-7, with 9 bases aligning to TRBD1. Looked up from germline, CDR1 is MDHEN and CDR2 is SYDVKM. V was pared by 8 bases and J by 1 base, with 0 bases of the junction left unmatched. The CDR3 length is 12 residues. The CDR3, as DNA: TGTGCCAGCGGGACAGGGTCCTACGAGCAGTACTTC. This gives the protein CASGTGSYEQYF.

This clone showed up just a few times. The chain links TRBV2 to TRBJ2-5; 7 nucleotides line up with TRBD1. J was trimmed by 2 bases and V by 4 bases; bases with no gene match: 7. The CDR3 sequence is 15 residues long. CDR1 and CDR2 from the germline V gene are SNHLY and FYNNEI. The chain's CDR3 is CASSAGAGGQETQYF. DNA of the CDR3: TGTGCCAGCAGTGCAGGGGCAGGGGGTCAAGAGACCCAGTACTTC.

The gene calls are TRBV4-3 and TRBJ2-7; tentatively, D is TRBD2 (8 bases). The length of the CDR3 is 14 residues. Germline V gives CDR1 LGHNA, CDR2 YSLEER. The V end lost 9 bases, the J end lost 3 bases, and 18 bases lay between the germline ends. CDR3 sequence: CARGGGTDFYEQYF. The CDR3 DNA reads as TGCGCCAGGGGCGGGGGGACAGACTTCTACGAGCAGTACTTC.

The V call is TRBV6-5, the J call TRBJ1-2; tentatively, D is TRBD1 (6 bases). Trimming took off 2 bases at V and 8 bases at J, with 18 bases between the two ends. The CDR3 is 15 residues long. The germline gives CDR1 MNHEY, CDR2 SVGAGI. The CDR3 sequence: CASSYDSRGRGGYTF. The CDR3 nucleotides are TGTGCCAGCAGTTACGATAGCAGGGGTAGGGGGGGCTACACCTTC.

V is TRBV2 and J is TRBJ2-5; D is undetermined. With 4 bases removed from V and 5 bases from J, the gap between germline ends came to 11 bases. Germline-derived CDR1 and CDR2 are SNHLY and FYNNEI. The CDR3 has 13 amino acids. CDR3 sequence (DNA): TGTGCCAGCAGTGCCGAGGTTCAGGAGACCCAGTACTTC. Protein: CASSAEVQETQYF.

This clone was found a few times. V gene TRBV6-5 combines with J gene TRBJ1-2, with TRBD1 matching over 7 bases. V was clipped by 0 bases and J by 7 bases; unmatched bases: 5. CDR1 is MNHEY and CDR2 is SVGAGI in the germline V gene. This CDR3 has 14 residues. CDR3 amino acids: CASSYSNTGVGYTF. CDR3 DNA sequence: TGTGCCAGCAGTTACTCGAATACAGGGGTTGGCTACACCTTC.

There are a few counts of this clone. This rearrangement joins TRBV27 to TRBJ2-7, with 10 bases that match TRBD1. After removal of 4 bases from V and 2 bases from J, the junction contained 5 bases not matched to a gene. CDR3 length equals 15 residues. The germline V gene encodes CDR1 MNHEY and CDR2 SMNVEV (reference sequence). CDR3 nucleotide sequence: TGTGCCAGCAGTTCACCCGGGACAGGGGCCTACGAGCAGTACTTC. Its protein product is CASSSPGTGAYEQYF.

J is TRBJ1-3 and V is TRBV5-1; no clear D. Germline-derived CDR1 and CDR2 are SGHRS and YFSETQ. The CDR3 consists of 15 residues. Trimming stripped 0 bases from V and 0 bases from J, with 7 bases between. CDR3 residues: CASSLDRFSGNTIYF. CDR3 coding DNA: TGCGCCAGCAGCTTGGACAGATTCTCTGGAAACACCATATATTTT. Using reference TRBV5-1 and TRBJ1-3 for the parts outside the CDR3, the full variable domain is KAGVTQTPRYLIKTRGQQVTLSCSPISGHRSVSWYQQTPGQGLQFLFEYFSETQRNKGNFPGRFSGRQFSNSRSEMNVSTLELGDSALYLCASSLDRFSGNTIYFGEGSWLTVV.

V usage is TRBV2 and J usage is TRBJ2-7; D is unclear. The germline CDR1 and CDR2 sequences are SNHLY and FYNNEI. This CDR3 comprises 15 residues. V was shortened by 6 bases and J by 0 bases, with 15 bases between the two germline ends. CDR3 DNA: TGTGCCAGCAGACACGGTGGCGGCAGCTCCTACGAGCAGTACTTC. Its protein is CASRHGGGSSYEQYF.

The V call is TRBV5-1, the J call TRBJ1-2; D might be TRBD1 (5 bases). This CDR3 comprises 13 residues. The V gene's germline CDR1 is SGHRS and CDR2 YFSETQ. The V and J ends lost 4 bases and 6 bases respectively, with 13 bases between them. CDR3 residues: CASSSQGWNGYTF. The CDR3 coding sequence is TGCGCCAGCAGCAGCCAGGGTTGGAATGGCTACACCTTC.

CDR3 residues: CASSLDSGLAGYNEQFF. The CDR3, as DNA: TGTGCCAGCAGCTTGGATTCGGGACTAGCGGGATACAATGAGCAGTTCTTC. This rearrangement joins TRBV7-8 to TRBJ2-1; 13 bases line up with TRBD2. Trimming at V came to 3 bases and at J to 4 bases, leaving 6 bases not matched to a gene. This CDR3 has 17 amino acids. Germline V gives CDR1 SGHVS, CDR2 FQNEAQ.

The CDR3 nucleotides read TGTGCCAGCAGCTCGACAGGGTCCTATGGCTACACCTTC. It yields the protein CASSSTGSYGYTF. V and J are TRBV7-2 and TRBJ1-2, with 7 bases that match TRBD1. V lost 4 bases and J lost 4; bases outside the gene matches: 3. The CDR3 length is 13 residues. Germline V lookup: CDR1 SGHTA, CDR2 FQGNSA.

This clone came up a few times. The rearrangement uses TRBV29-1 and TRBJ1-2; TRBD1 matches 8 bases. The CDR3 runs to 11 residues. CDR1 and CDR2 from the germline V gene are SQVTM and ANQGSEA. Unmatched junction bases numbered 7, after V lost 6 bases and J lost 10 bases. CDR3 residues: CSVASDRDYTF. The CDR3 DNA reads TGCAGCGTGGCATCGGACAGGGACTACACCTTC.

This rearrangement joins TRBV9 to TRBJ2-4; TRBD2 agrees at 11 bases. V trimming: 5 bases; J trimming: 2 bases; junction bases outside the gene matches: 3. The germline gives CDR1 SGDLS, CDR2 YYNGEE. The CDR3 spans 15 residues. The CDR3 here is CASSRLAGSKNIQYF. The CDR3 bases are TGTGCCAGCAGTAGACTAGCGGGGTCCAAAAACATTCAGTACTTC.

This clone has only one observation. This chain joins TRBV28 and TRBJ2-3; TRBD1 aligns across 10 bases. Trimming removed 4 bases from V and 5 bases from J; junction bases left unmatched: 9. The germline gives CDR1 MDHEN, CDR2 SYDVKM. The CDR3 runs 16 residues. The DNA of the CDR3 is TGTGCCAGCAGTTCTATTGCGGGACAGGGGAAAGATACGCAGTATTTT. Protein: CASSSIAGQGKDTQYF. Filled out from reference TRBV28 and TRBJ2-3, the complete variable domain reads DVKVTQSSRYLVKRTGEKVFLECVQDMDHENMFWYRQDPGLGLRLIYFSYDVKMKEKGDIPEGYSVSREKKERFSLILESASTNQTSMYLCASSSIAGQGKDTQYFGPGTRLTVL.

The chain joins TRBV2 to TRBJ2-7; D not resolved. The CDR3 is 13 residues long. V was clipped by 6 bases and J by 7 bases, with 16 bases between them. From germline, CDR1 is SNHLY and CDR2 FYNNEI. In DNA form, the CDR3 reads TGTGCCAGCAGCCCTACGGTGGCCAGGGAGCAGTACTTC. Translating it yields CASSPTVAREQYF.

The rearrangement links TRBV2 to TRBJ2-2; 9 bases align to TRBD1. The CDR3 contains 14 residues. Germline V gene lookup returns CDR1 SNHLY and CDR2 FYNNEI. V shed 10 bases and J 0 bases; nucleotides not matched to a gene: 3. The CDR3: CATRQGANTGELFF. The DNA of the CDR3 is TGTGCCACGAGACAGGGGGCGAACACCGGGGAGCTGTTTTTT.

This clone turned up a few times. V and J are TRBV6-1 and TRBJ2-7, with D hard to call. This CDR3 has 13 residues. Germline V lookup: CDR1 MNHNS, CDR2 SASEGT. V gave up 4 bases and J gave up 3 bases, with 10 bases separating them. Written as DNA, the CDR3 is TGTGCCAGCAGTGCCCAACGAGGCTACGAGCAGTACTTC. This sequence encodes CASSAQRGYEQYF.

This chain joins TRBV18 and TRBJ1-3, with D unclear. Germline V lookup: CDR1 KGHSH, CDR2 LQKENI. The CDR3 is made up of 15 amino acids. Trimming removed 3 bases from V and 0 bases from J, with 9 bases in between. CDR3 in DNA: TGTGCCAGCTCACCCCCTAATTTCTCTGGAAACACCATATATTTT. This translates into CASSPPNFSGNTIYF.

On this clone: Other nucleotide sequences in the sample specify the same CDR3. This chain joins TRBV11-3 and TRBJ2-7; 8 positions match TRBD1. The V gene end was trimmed by 5 bases and the J gene end by 4 bases; junction bases not matched to a gene: 4. The CDR3 totals 13 residues. Germline V gene data show CDR1 as SGHNT and CDR2 as YENEEA. The CDR3 loop is CASSPDRGYEQYF. DNA for the CDR3: TGTGCCAGCAGCCCAGACAGGGGTTACGAGCAGTACTTC.

The chain combines TRBV7-9 with TRBJ1-1; no clear D. The germline CDR1 and CDR2 sequences are SEHNR and FQNEAQ (reference sequence). The CDR3 runs 13 residues. The ends were cut back, 3 bases at V and 6 bases at J, with 11 bases in the middle. The CDR3 sequence: CASSFSMRAEAFF. DNA of the CDR3: TGTGCCAGCAGCTTTTCAATGCGCGCTGAAGCTTTCTTT. The full variable domain, completed using reference TRBV7-9 and TRBJ1-1, is DTGVSQNPRHKITKRGQNVTFRCDPISEHNRLYWYRQTLGQGPEFLTYFQNEAQLEKSRLLSDRFSAERPKGSFSTLEIQRTEQGDSAMYLCASSFSMRAEAFFGQGTRLTVV.

This clone was counted a single time. The chain joins TRBV9 to TRBJ2-7, with 9 bases lining up with TRBD1. Germline V CDR1 and CDR2: SGDLS, YYNGEE. Losses at the gene ends were 4 bases for V and 3 bases for J; bases not matched to a gene: 5. The CDR3 covers 14 residues. CDR3 DNA: TGTGCCAGCAGCCAAGGGACAGGGTACTACGAGCAGTACTTC. Translated, it gives CASSQGTGYYEQYF.

This clone was recorded a few times. The V gene is TRBV5-1, the J gene TRBJ1-5; 7 nucleotides agree with TRBD1. This CDR3 has 16 amino acids. Germline CDR1 SGHRS, CDR2 YFSETQ. V lost 0 bases to trimming and J lost 3 bases; unmatched junction nucleotides: 6. Here the CDR3 reads CASSLGSGGNNQPQHF. The CDR3 nucleotides are TGCGCCAGCAGCTTGGGATCAGGGGGGAACAATCAGCCCCAGCATTTT.

The sample holds one count of this clone. This chain links TRBV12-2 with TRBJ1-6. TRBV12-2 is reported as a pseudogene. This CDR3 region has 15 residues. CDR3 nucleotide sequence: TGTGCAAGTCGCTTTGACGGGGGTTACGGATCACCCCTCCACTTT. Protein: CASRFDGGYGSPLHF.

The rearrangement joins TRBV7-9 to TRBJ1-5, with D possibly being TRBD1 (5 bases). The length of the CDR3 is 15 residues. The ends were cut back, 5 bases at V and 6 bases at J, with 17 bases in the middle. CDR1 is SEHNR, CDR2 FQNEAQ, per germline (reference sequence). CDR3 in amino acids: CASSASRTGGQPQHF. CDR3 bases: TGTGCCAGCAGCGCCTCTCGGACGGGGGGTCAGCCCCAGCATTTT.

This clone was counted once. The chain couples TRBV5-1 to TRBJ2-2, with 10 bases fitting TRBD1. V shed 3 bases, J shed 4 bases, and the junction held 0 bases outside the gene matches. The length of the CDR3 is 14 residues. Germline CDR1 and CDR2: SGHRS and YFSETQ. CDR3 DNA: TGCGCCAGCAGCTGGGACAGGGGCACCGGGGAGCTGTTTTTT. Encoded protein: CASSWDRGTGELFF.

The V call is TRBV9, the J call TRBJ2-3; D possibly corresponds to TRBD2 (7 bases). The germline V and J ends were trimmed by 3 bases and 6 bases, with 23 bases remaining between them. Looked up from germline, CDR1 is SGDLS and CDR2 is YYNGEE. The CDR3 consists of 17 residues. CDR3 residues: CASSEGGLGGAGDTQYF. The DNA of the CDR3 is TGTGCCAGCAGCGAGGGGGGCCTAGGGGGGGCCGGGGATACGCAGTATTTT. The whole variable domain, filled in from reference TRBV9 and TRBJ2-3, reads DSGVTQTPKHLITATGQRVTLRCSPRSGDLSVYWYQQSLDQGLQFLIQYYNGEERAKGNILERFSAQQFPDLHSELNLSSLELGDSALYFCASSEGGLGGAGDTQYFGPGTRLTVL.

The chain has TRBV14 and TRBJ2-1; perhaps TRBD2 as D (6 bases). V was cut by 2 bases and J by 7 bases, with 15 bases left in between. The CDR3 contains 15 residues. The V gene's germline CDR1 is SGHDN and CDR2 FVKESK. CDR3 in amino acids: CASSQFGGAWNEQFF. The CDR3 DNA is TGTGCCAGCAGCCAATTCGGCGGGGCTTGGAATGAGCAGTTCTTC.

The chain carries TRBV6-4 and TRBJ2-3; 9 nucleotides align to TRBD2. Unmatched junction bases numbered 11, after V lost 3 bases and J lost 4 bases. The CDR3 contains 17 residues. Per the germline V gene, CDR1 is MRHNA and CDR2 is SNTAGT. CDR3 DNA sequence: TGTGCCAGCAGTGAGGGGAGGGAAGCGGGGGGCGCAGATACGCAGTATTTT. As protein: CASSEGREAGGADTQYF.

The chain joins TRBV29-1 to TRBJ2-7; no definite D call. V was shortened by 2 bases and J by 0 bases, with 11 bases between the two germline ends. Germline CDR1 and CDR2: SQVTM and ANQGSEA. This CDR3 has 14 residues. CDR3: CSVEKLRLSYEQYF. DNA of the CDR3: TGCAGCGTTGAAAAGCTCAGGCTCTCCTACGAGCAGTACTTC.